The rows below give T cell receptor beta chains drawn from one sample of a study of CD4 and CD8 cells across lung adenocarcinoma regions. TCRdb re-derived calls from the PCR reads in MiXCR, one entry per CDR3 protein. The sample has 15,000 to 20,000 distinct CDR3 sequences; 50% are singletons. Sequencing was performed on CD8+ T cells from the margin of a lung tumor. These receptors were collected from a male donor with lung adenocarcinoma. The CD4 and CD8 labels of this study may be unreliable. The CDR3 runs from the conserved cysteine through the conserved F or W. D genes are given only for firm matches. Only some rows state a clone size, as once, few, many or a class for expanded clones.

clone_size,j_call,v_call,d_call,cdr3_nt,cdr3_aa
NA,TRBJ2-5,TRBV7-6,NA,TGTGCCAGCAGCCCCCCCTCCCAAGAGACCCAGTACTTC,CASSPPSQETQYF
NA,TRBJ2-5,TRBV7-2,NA,TGTGCGGGGACCGGGGGCCGTGACCGAAAGACCCAGTACTTC,CAGTGGRDRKTQYF
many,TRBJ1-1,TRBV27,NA,TGTGCCAGCAGTTTCGCCGGCCGCACTAAGAACACTGAAGCTTTCTTT,CASSFAGRTKNTEAFF
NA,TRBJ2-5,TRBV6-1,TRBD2,TGTGCGAGGAGCGGGGGCCGTGACCCAGAGACCCAGTATTTC,CARSGGRDPETQYF
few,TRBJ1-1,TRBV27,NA,TGTGCCAGCAGTGTCGGCACAGGCTGGGTGAACACTGAAGCTTTCTTT,CASSVGTGWVNTEAFF
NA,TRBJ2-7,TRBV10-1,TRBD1,TGCGCCAGCCATAAAAACCGGGACAGGGGGCCCTACGAGCAGTACTTC,CASHKNRDRGPYEQYF
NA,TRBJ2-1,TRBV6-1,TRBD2,TGTGCCAGCAGTGGGCTAGCGGGGGGGTACAATGAGCAGTTCTTC,CASSGLAGGYNEQFF
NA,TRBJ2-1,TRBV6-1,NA,TGTGCCCGCGGTCAAACTAGTGGGAGAGAAGATGAGCAGCTCTTC,CARGQTSGREDEQLF
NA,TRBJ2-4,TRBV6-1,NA,TGTGCCAGCAGTGAAGCCGGGGCAGTGGGCGGAGACACTCAGTACTTC,CASSEAGAVGGDTQYF
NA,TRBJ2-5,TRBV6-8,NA,TGTGTCAGCACGGGGCTCGGGGGCCGTGACCAAGAGACCCAGTACTTC,CVSTGLGGRDQETQYF
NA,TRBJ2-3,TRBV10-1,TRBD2,TGCGCCAGCAGTGAGTCCTCGGGACTAGCGGGAGCGGTGAACACAGGGGAGCAGTTTTTT,CASSESSGLAGAVNTGEQFF
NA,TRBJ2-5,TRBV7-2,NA,TGTGCCAGCAGCCGGGACACCCGTGGAGGGGCCCAGTACTTC,CASSRDTRGGAQYF
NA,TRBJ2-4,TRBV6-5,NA,TGTGCCAGCAGTTCGAGCGCGCGGGGCAAAGACACTCAGTACTTC,CASSSSARGKDTQYF
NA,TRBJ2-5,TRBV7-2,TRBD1,TGTGCCAGCAGCTTAGTTTCTGGACAGGCTGAGACCCAGTACTTC,CASSLVSGQAETQYF
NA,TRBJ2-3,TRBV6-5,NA,TGTGCCAGCAGTTACTCCGGCACAGATACGCAGTATTTT,CASSYSGTDTQYF
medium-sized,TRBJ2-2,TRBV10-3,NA,TGTGCCATCACCGTTACCCAGGGCCCCACCGGGGAGCTGTTTTTT,CAITVTQGPTGELFF
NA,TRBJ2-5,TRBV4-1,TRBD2,TGCGCGGGGAGCGGGGGCCGTGGCCAAAAGACGCAGTACTTC,CAGSGGRGQKTQYF
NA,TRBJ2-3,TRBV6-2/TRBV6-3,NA,TGTGCCAGCAGTTACATCTTGGGCCATGGAACAGAGACGCAGTATTTT,CASSYILGHGTETQYF
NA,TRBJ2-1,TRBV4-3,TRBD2,TGCGCCAGCAGTTACTCACTAGCGGTCTATGAGCAGTTCTTC,CASSYSLAVYEQFF
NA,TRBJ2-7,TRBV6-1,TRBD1,TGTGCCAGCAGTGCCCGGGACAGGTCTTCCTACGAGCAGTACTTC,CASSARDRSSYEQYF
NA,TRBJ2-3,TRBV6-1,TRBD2,TGTGCCAGCAGGGCGGGGGGGGTCAAAGATACGCAGTATTTC,CASRAGGVKDTQYF
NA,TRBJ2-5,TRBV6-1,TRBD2,TGTGCCGGCAGTGAAAGGGCTAGCGGGAGGGGGCAGTACTTC,CAGSERASGRGQYF
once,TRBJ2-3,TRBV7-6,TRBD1,TGTGCCAGCAGCTTATCGACAGGGGTGGCAGATACGCAGTATTTT,CASSLSTGVADTQYF
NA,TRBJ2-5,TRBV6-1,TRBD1,TGTGCGGGCACAGGGGATCGGGGAGCCGATACCCAGTACTTC,CAGTGDRGADTQYF
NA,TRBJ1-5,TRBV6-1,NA,TGTGCCAGCCGAATGGTAAACAATCAGCCCCAGCATTTT,CASRMVNNQPQHF
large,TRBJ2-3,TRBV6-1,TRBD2,TGTGCCAGCAGTGATCTAGCGGGATCAAGCACAGATACGCAGTATTTT,CASSDLAGSSTDTQYF
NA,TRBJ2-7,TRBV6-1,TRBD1,TGTGCCAGCAGCCTTTCCCGGGACAGCGCCGAGCAGTACTTC,CASSLSRDSAEQYF
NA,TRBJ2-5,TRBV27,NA,TGTGCGGGCAGCGGGCGCCGTGACCCCGAGATCCAGTACTTC,CAGSGRRDPEIQYF
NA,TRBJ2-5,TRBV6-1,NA,TGTGCCAGCAGCTTCGACCAAGCTGGGGCCAACGAGCTGTACTTC,CASSFDQAGANELYF
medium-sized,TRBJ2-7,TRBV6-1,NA,TGTGCCAGCAGTGAAACTTACGTAGTCTACGAGCAGTACTTC,CASSETYVVYEQYF
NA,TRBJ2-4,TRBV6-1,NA,TGTGCGGGGCTGGGGGCCACGGATACGCAGTATTTC,CAGLGATDTQYF
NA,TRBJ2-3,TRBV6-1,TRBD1,TGTGCGGGCAAGCGGGCAGGGGGCCAAGATACGCAGTATTTT,CAGKRAGGQDTQYF
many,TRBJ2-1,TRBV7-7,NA,TGTGCTAGCAGCCCAGCCTGGGGCGCTGAGCAGTTCTTC,CASSPAWGAEQFF
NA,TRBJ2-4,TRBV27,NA,TGTGCCGGCGCGGGGCTGAGAGCCAAAAACACTCAGTACTTC,CAGAGLRAKNTQYF
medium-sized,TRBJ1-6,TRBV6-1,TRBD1,TGTGCCAGCAGGGGACAGCAAAGCAATTCACCCCTCCACTTT,CASRGQQSNSPLHF
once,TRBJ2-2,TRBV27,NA,TGTGCCAGCAGCCGCCGGGTTTTGGGGGTGAACACCGGGGAGCTGTTTTTT,CASSRRVLGVNTGELFF
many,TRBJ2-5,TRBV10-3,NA,TGTGCCATCAGTGAGTCGGGGGCCCGGGAGACCCAGTACTTC,CAISESGARETQYF
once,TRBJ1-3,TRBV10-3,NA,TGTGCCATCAGTGAGGGCCCAGGGCCAGGAAACACCATATATTTT,CAISEGPGPGNTIYF
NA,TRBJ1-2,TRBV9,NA,TGTGCCAGCAGCCCTTACACGGGCTATGGCTACACCTTC,CASSPYTGYGYTF
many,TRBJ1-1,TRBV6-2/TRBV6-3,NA,TGTGCCAGCTCCATCGGGGGAGGCACTGAAGCTTTCTTT,CASSIGGGTEAFF
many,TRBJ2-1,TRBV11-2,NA,TGTGCCAGCAGCTTAGTGCGGGGCGGTTCTTACAATGAGCAGTTCTTC,CASSLVRGGSYNEQFF
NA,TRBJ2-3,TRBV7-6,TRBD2,TGTGCCAGCAGCTTAGGCGGTTGGGGTAGCGGGAGTGCAGATACGCAGTATTTT,CASSLGGWGSGSADTQYF
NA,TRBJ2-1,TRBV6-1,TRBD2,TGTGCCAGCAGGGTGAGCGGGGGTGGCATGAATGCGCAGTTTTTC,CASRVSGGGMNAQFF
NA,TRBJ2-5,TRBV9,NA,TGTGCGGGGATCGGGGGCGGGGACCCAGAGACCCAGTATTTC,CAGIGGGDPETQYF
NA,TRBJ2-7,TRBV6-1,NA,TGTGCCAGCAGTCCCCGCCGGGGGCAGGGCGAGCAGTACTTC,CASSPRRGQGEQYF
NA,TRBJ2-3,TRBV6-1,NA,NA,CAGTWGSGAPETQYF
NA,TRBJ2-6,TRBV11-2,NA,TGTGCCAGCAGCTTGCGGGCTGGGGCCAACGTCCTGACTTTC,CASSLRAGANVLTF
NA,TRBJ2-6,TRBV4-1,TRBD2,TGCGCCAGCAGCCACTTAGGACTAGCGGACATCTCTGGGGCCAACGTCCTGACTTTC,CASSHLGLADISGANVLTF
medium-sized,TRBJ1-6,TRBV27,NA,TGTGCCAGCAGTTTACAAGGGGCCGACAATTCACCCCTCCACTTT,CASSLQGADNSPLHF
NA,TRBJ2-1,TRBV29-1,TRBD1,TGCAGCGTTGAAGGCCATGGGACAGGGGGTGAGCAGTTCTTC,CSVEGHGTGGEQFF
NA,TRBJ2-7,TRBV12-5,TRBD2,TGTGCTAGTGGCAAGGGACTAGCGGGAGTGGGGGAGCAGTACTTC,CASGKGLAGVGEQYF